The sequence of this TCR beta chain was determined in a study of patients and donors after allogeneic stem cell transplantation. The CDR3 covers 18 residues. CDR1 and CDR2 (germline): SEHNR, FQNEAQ (reference sequence). Deletions cut 1 base from V and 4 bases from J, with 20 bases between. Each CDR3 protein is one row after TCRdb ran MiXCR on the RT-PCR reads. The top ten clones hold around 30% of a sample with 90,000 to 130,000 distinct CDR3 sequences, about a third of them seen once. The chain joins TRBV7-9 to TRBJ1-3; possibly TRBD1 for D (5 bases). This TCR was recovered from a human donor who was either an allogeneic HSCT recipient or a stem cell or donor lymphocyte infusion donor (not recorded which). It is not recorded whose cells these are; they may come from a transplant donor. Sequenced: blood, either unsorted or a sorted T cell fraction (not recorded which). The CDR3 DNA is TGTGCCAGCAGCTTAGAGTGGGTCCAGGGAAGAGGAGGAAACACCATATATTTT. Its protein product is CASSLEWVQGRGGNTIYF.